This T cell receptor (beta chain) was sequenced for a study of cytomegalovirus exposure and HLA in healthy donors. CDR1 and CDR2 (germline): LNHDA, SQIVND (reference sequence). The length of the CDR3 is 17 residues. J lost 3 bases, V lost 5 bases, and 10 bases had no gene match. The PCR contained 60 Vbeta and 13 Jbeta primers. Profiling relied on immunoSEQ multiplex PCR, and the TCRdb table lists in-frame clones only, not all of them. The sample contains 150,000 or so clones, roughly 80% of which appear only once. Material: PBMCs. This TCR derives from a man aged 35 to 55 in good health and CMV-seronegative. The rearrangement links TRBV19 to TRBJ1-1; 12 bases align to TRBD1. Here the CDR3 DNA reads TGTGCCAGTAGTTCCCGGGACAGGGGGCGCGTAGACACTGAAGCTTTCTTT. Translation gives CASSSRDRGRVDTEAFF.